This T cell receptor (beta chain) was sequenced for a study of response to subunit inactivated influenza vaccine. CDR3 length equals 15 residues. Trimming cost V 3 bases and J 7 bases, with 16 bases left between them. Germline loops: CDR1 LNHNV, CDR2 YYDKDF (reference sequence). TCRdb re-called the RT-PCR reads with MiXCR, one entry per CDR3 protein. The sample lists 150,000 to 200,000 distinct CDR3 sequences; about an eighth were seen once. A few counts support this clonotype. This sample also belongs to another study, concerning T cells expressing NK-cell markers. Per that paper: Beta-chain TCR cDNA was generated via 5'RACE template switching with UMIs. Seven of the eight sequenced donors were HCMV-seropositive; one was seronegative.

The sample in question was CD8+ T cells sorted from PBMCs, obtained about 12 days after vaccination. The source of this sequence is a man aged 45-65 years who received an inactivated influenza vaccine. The chain couples TRBV15 to TRBJ2-1, with D perhaps given as TRBD1 or TRBD2 (5 bases each). CDR3 DNA sequence: TGTGCCACCAGCAGGCGCAGGGACGGCGGGAATGAGCAGTTCTTC. Translating it yields CATSRRRDGGNEQFF.